These 19 T cell receptor beta chains were sequenced from one sample in a study of shared clonotypes between healthy human individuals. The method was immunoSEQ multiplex PCR; TCRdb's version includes in-frame clones alone and lacks a portion of them. The repertoire consists of about 980,000 clones, with around three quarters occurring once and the leading ten covering around 1.4%. Sequencing used memory CD4+ T cells sorted from blood. Subset given: CD45RA-negative fraction. The receptor source for this set is a man aged 18 to 30 in good health.

The chain employs TRBV28 and TRBJ2-7; 12 bases align to TRBD1. This CDR3 spans 18 amino acids. The junction had 15 bases not matched to a gene; V was cut back by 4 bases and J by 5 bases. CDR1 and CDR2 (germline): MDHEN, SYDVKM. The DNA of the CDR3 is TGTGCCAGCAGTTCGACAGTTTGGTTGGGACAGGGGGCCCACGAGCAGTACTTC. Translation: CASSSTVWLGQGAHEQYF. Full variable domain (outside the CDR3, taken from reference TRBV28 and TRBJ2-7): DVKVTQSSRYLVKRTGEKVFLECVQDMDHENMFWYRQDPGLGLRLIYFSYDVKMKEKGDIPEGYSVSREKKERFSLILESASTNQTSMYLCASSSTVWLGQGAHEQYFGPGTRLTVT.

This clone was observed a handful of times. In the same sample, other DNA sequences code for this CDR3. V and J are TRBV19 and TRBJ2-2; TRBD1 matches 8 bases. The CDR3 loop spans 14 amino acids. V lost 7 bases to trimming and J lost 1 base; unmatched junction nucleotides: 2. From germline, CDR1 is LNHDA and CDR2 SQIVND (reference sequence). The CDR3 coding sequence is TGTGCCAGTAACGACAGGGGGAACACCGGGGAGCTGTTTTTT. It is translated as CASNDRGNTGELFF.

The chain has TRBV5-6 and TRBJ2-3, with D possibly being TRBD2 (6 bases). Germline V lookup: CDR1 SGHDT, CDR2 YYEEEE. The V end was cut by 0 bases, the J end by 5 bases, with 19 bases between. The CDR3 is 17 residues long. The DNA of the CDR3 is TGTGCCAGCAGCTTGGTCCTAGGCGGCGGGGCAATAGATACGCAGTATTTT. It is translated as CASSLVLGGGAIDTQYF.

In regard to this clone: Other DNA variants within this sample encode the same CDR3. The chain links TRBV18 to TRBJ2-7; D unresolved. Trimming stripped 3 bases from V and 2 bases from J, with 8 bases between. Germline V CDR1 and CDR2: KGHSH, LQKENI. The CDR3 consists of 13 residues. This chain's CDR3 is CASSPDGAYEQYF. CDR3 bases: TGTGCCAGCTCACCTGACGGCGCCTACGAGCAGTACTTC.

The chain carries TRBV28 and TRBJ1-5; 9 bases align to TRBD1. From germline, CDR1 is MDHEN and CDR2 SYDVKM. The V gene end was trimmed by 3 bases and the J gene end by 2 bases; junction bases not matched to a gene: 5. The CDR3 contains 16 residues. The CDR3 reads CASSFRDRAGNQPQHF. As DNA, the CDR3 is TGTGCCAGCAGTTTCCGGGACAGGGCGGGCAATCAGCCCCAGCATTTT.

The rearrangement links TRBV10-1 to TRBJ1-5; 9 nucleotides align to TRBD1. The germline gives CDR1 WNHNN, CDR2 SYGVQD (reference sequence). V shed 6 bases, J shed 2 bases, and the junction held 11 bases outside the gene matches. CDR3 length equals 17 residues. The CDR3: CASSQSRRDRGNQPQHF. CDR3 nucleotides: TGCGCCAGCAGCCAATCACGCCGGGACAGGGGCAATCAGCCCCAGCATTTT.

This chain uses TRBV2 with TRBJ2-3; D not resolved. Germline CDR1 is SNHLY and CDR2 is FYNNEI. V was pared by 4 bases and J by 6 bases, with 8 bases between. The CDR3 is 12 residues long. The CDR3 reads CASSVFMDTQYF. The CDR3 DNA reads TGTGCCAGCAGTGTATTCATGGATACGCAGTATTTT.

The gene calls are TRBV29-1 and TRBJ2-1, with D uncertain. Germline assignment: CDR1 SQVTM and CDR2 ANQGSEA. The CDR3 is made up of 12 amino acids. V lost 6 bases and J lost 0, with 6 bases in between. For the CDR3, the DNA is TGCAGCGTAGGTAGCTCCTACAATGAGCAGTTCTTC. This codes for CSVGSSYNEQFF.

The V gene is TRBV7-9, the J gene TRBJ2-2; no reliable D call. Trimming left V 2 bases short and J 5 bases short, with 9 bases between. Germline CDR1 is SEHNR and CDR2 is FQNEAQ (reference sequence). The CDR3 totals 14 residues. The CDR3 DNA sequence: TGTGCCAGCAGCTTAACCGGCGAAACCGGGGAGCTGTTTTTT. Amino acids: CASSLTGETGELFF.

This clone was recorded many times. This sequence joins TRBV30 and TRBJ1-5, with TRBD1 matching over 7 bases. The CDR3 runs to 13 residues. Per the germline V gene, CDR1 is GTSNPN and CDR2 is SVGIG (reference sequence). Unmatched junction bases numbered 8, after V lost 6 bases and J lost 6 bases. Here the CDR3 reads CACSQGGVQPQHF. The CDR3 DNA reads TGTGCCTGCTCGCAGGGGGGGGTTCAGCCCCAGCATTTT.

The J gene is TRBJ2-7, the V gene TRBV10-3; TRBD1 matches at 10 bases. The V and J ends lost 6 bases and 6 bases, in that order; junction bases with no gene match: 5. The CDR3 covers 13 residues. Per the germline V gene, CDR1 is ENHRY and CDR2 is SYGVKD. The CDR3 coding sequence is TGTGCCATCAGCCCCGGGACAGGGGTCGAGCAGTACTTC. Its protein is CAISPGTGVEQYF.

This rearrangement joins TRBV5-1 to TRBJ1-1; D perhaps matches TRBD1 (6 bases). V lost 9 bases and J lost 0, with 12 bases in between. The germline CDR1 and CDR2 sequences are SGHRS and YFSETQ. The CDR3 runs to 13 residues. DNA for the CDR3: TGCGCCACTCAACAGGGCCTGAACACTGAAGCTTTCTTT. This codes for CATQQGLNTEAFF.

The rearrangement links TRBV7-9 to TRBJ2-1; 11 bases align to TRBD2. V shed 2 bases and J 10 bases; nucleotides not matched to a gene: 10. CDR1 and CDR2 (germline): SEHNR, FQNEAQ (reference sequence). This CDR3 is 16 amino acids long. CDR3 nucleotides: TGTGCCAGCAGCTTATCAGGGGCTAGCGGGAGGCCAGAGCAGTTCTTC. It is translated as CASSLSGASGRPEQFF.

The chain combines TRBV5-5 with TRBJ2-4; no clear D gene. The CDR3 extends over 16 amino acids. V dropped 0 bases and J dropped 0 bases, with 10 bases sitting between them. CDR1 is SGHKS, CDR2 YYEKEE, per germline (reference sequence). The CDR3 bases are TGTGCCAGCAGCTTGGGGGGTCCACTAGCCAAAAACATTCAGTACTTC. As protein: CASSLGGPLAKNIQYF. The full variable domain, rest sourced from reference TRBV5-5 and TRBJ2-4, is DAGVTQSPTHLIKTRGQQVTLRCSPISGHKSVSWYQQVLGQGPQFIFQYYEKEERGRGNFPDRFSARQFPNYSSELNVNALLLGDSALYLCASSLGGPLAKNIQYFGAGTRLSVL.

This clone was detected only a few times. The gene calls are TRBV4-2 and TRBJ2-6; D remains ambiguous. The V gene lost 4 bases and the J gene lost 2 bases, with 12 bases spanning the gap. The CDR3 spans 16 residues. Germline loops: CDR1 LGHNA, CDR2 YNFKEQ. The CDR3 DNA follows: TGTGCCAGCAGCCCACAGAACCCGGCTGGGGCCAACGTCCTGACTTTC. Translating gives CASSPQNPAGANVLTF.

The chain combines TRBV6-1 with TRBJ1-2, with TRBD1 matching over 7 bases. CDR1 MNHNS and CDR2 SASEGT come from the germline V gene. V lost 0 bases, J lost 4 bases, and 8 bases stayed unmatched. This CDR3 is built from 16 residues. CDR3 DNA sequence: TGTGCCAGCAGTGAAGCTACAGGGGCCATTTTCTATGGCTACACCTTC. Translating it yields CASSEATGAIFYGYTF.

This clone was counted only a few times. CDR3 protein: CASSQGDRGRETQYF. CDR3 nucleotides: TGTGCCAGCAGCCAAGGGGACAGGGGCCGAGAGACCCAGTACTTC. V gene TRBV14 combines with J gene TRBJ2-5; 10 bases line up with TRBD1. Germline CDR1 SGHDN, CDR2 FVKESK. The CDR3 loop spans 15 amino acids. V gave up 1 base and J gave up 4 bases; unmatched junction bases: 3.

The CDR3 nucleotides are TGTGCCAGCAGCCAAAGACAGGATGGCAATCAGCCCCAGCATTTT. This translates into CASSQRQDGNQPQHF. The chain couples TRBV4-2 to TRBJ1-5; TRBD1 is a possible D gene (6 bases). Germline V lookup: CDR1 LGHNA, CDR2 YNFKEQ. CDR3 size: 15 residues. Trimming shortened V by 2 bases and J by 2 bases, and 10 bases separated the two germline ends.

This chain links TRBV6-5 with TRBJ1-2, with TRBD1 matching over 7 bases. CDR1 MNHEY and CDR2 SVGAGI come from the germline V gene. After removal of 2 bases from V and 2 bases from J, the junction contained 5 bases not matched to a gene. The CDR3 has 15 residues. CDR3 in DNA: TGTGCCAGCAGTTACAGTTCGGGACAGAACTATGGCTACACCTTC. It translates to CASSYSSGQNYGYTF.